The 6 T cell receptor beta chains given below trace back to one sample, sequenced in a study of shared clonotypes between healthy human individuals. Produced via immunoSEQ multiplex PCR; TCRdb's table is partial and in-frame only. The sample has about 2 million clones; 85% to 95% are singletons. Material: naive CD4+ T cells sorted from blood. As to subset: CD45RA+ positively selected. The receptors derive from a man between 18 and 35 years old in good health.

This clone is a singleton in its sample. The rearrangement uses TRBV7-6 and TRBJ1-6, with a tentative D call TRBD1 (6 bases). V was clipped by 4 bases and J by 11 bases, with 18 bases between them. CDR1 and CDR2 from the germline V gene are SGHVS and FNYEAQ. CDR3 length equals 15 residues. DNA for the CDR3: TGTGCCAGCAGCTCTGGGGCCTCGGGGGGGCCACCCCTCCACTTT. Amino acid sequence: CASSSGASGGPPLHF.

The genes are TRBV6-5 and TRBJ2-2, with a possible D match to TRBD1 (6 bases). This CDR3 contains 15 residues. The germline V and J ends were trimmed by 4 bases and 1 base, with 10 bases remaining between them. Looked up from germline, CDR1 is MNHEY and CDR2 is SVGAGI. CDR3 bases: TGTGCCAGCAGTTCCGGGACAAAGAACACCGGGGAGCTGTTTTTT. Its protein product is CASSSGTKNTGELFF.

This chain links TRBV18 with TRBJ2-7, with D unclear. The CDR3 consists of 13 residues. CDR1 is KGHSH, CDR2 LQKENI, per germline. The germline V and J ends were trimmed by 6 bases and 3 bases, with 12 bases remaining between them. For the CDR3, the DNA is TGTGCCAGCTCCCCTAGGCCAGACTACGAGCAGTACTTC. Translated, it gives CASSPRPDYEQYF.

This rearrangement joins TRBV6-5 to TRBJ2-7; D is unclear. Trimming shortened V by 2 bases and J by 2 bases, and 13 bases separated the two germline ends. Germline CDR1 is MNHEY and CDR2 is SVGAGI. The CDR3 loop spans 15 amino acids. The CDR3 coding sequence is TGTGCCAGCAGTTACGACTCTGGGATTACCTACGAGCAGTACTTC. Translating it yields CASSYDSGITYEQYF.

This CDR3 is CASSGAILNTEAFF. The CDR3 DNA is TGTGCCAGCAGCGGAGCGATACTGAACACTGAAGCTTTCTTT. The rearrangement uses TRBV9 and TRBJ1-1; D gene unclear. The CDR3 totals 14 residues. The germline V and J ends were trimmed by 3 bases and 0 bases, with 9 bases remaining between them. Germline V gene data show CDR1 as SGDLS and CDR2 as YYNGEE.

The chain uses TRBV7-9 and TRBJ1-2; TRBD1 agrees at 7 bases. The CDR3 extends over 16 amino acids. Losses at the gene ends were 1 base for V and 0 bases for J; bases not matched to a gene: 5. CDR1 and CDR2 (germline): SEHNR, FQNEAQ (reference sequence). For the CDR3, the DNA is TGTGCCAGCAGCTTAGGGGGACAGCGAGCTAACTATGGCTACACCTTC. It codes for CASSLGGQRANYGYTF.